This T cell receptor beta chain was retrieved from a study of beta chain features in type 1 diabetes. Study results and limitations: Any HLA type influence on TCRB rearrangement was left unresolved here. Researchers report that Type 1 diabetes patients had moderately but significantly shorter TCRB CDR3s across all four CD4+ subsets.

This clone was counted only a few times. What it recognizes is unknown. Per the germline V gene, CDR1 is LNHDA and CDR2 is SQIVND (reference sequence). This CDR3 comprises 16 residues. V lost 6 bases, J lost 3 bases, and 13 bases stayed unmatched. Sequencing targeted expressed TCRB transcripts, as all isolated RNA had been reverse transcribed. Data came from immunoSEQ multiplex PCR; TCRdb stores just in-frame clones and leaves some out. Among some 70,000 clones listed, roughly 50% were seen once. Each sorted fraction was over 95% pure. The chain has TRBV19 and TRBJ2-5, with 7 bases fitting TRBD2. The sequence was obtained from a young man with type 1 diabetes. Sequencing was carried out using central memory CD4+ T cells from blood. The CDR3 DNA follows: TGTGCCAGTAGCATGTCACTAGCGCGCCGTGAAGAGACCCAGTACTTC. Translated: CASSMSLARREETQYF. The full variable domain, in which reference TRBV19 and TRBJ2-5 provide the parts outside the CDR3, is DGGITQSPKYLFRKEGQNVTLSCEQNLNHDAMYWYRQDPGQGLRLIYYSQIVNDFQKGDIAEGYSVSREKKESFPLTVTSAQKNPTAFYLCASSMSLARREETQYFGPGTRLLVL.